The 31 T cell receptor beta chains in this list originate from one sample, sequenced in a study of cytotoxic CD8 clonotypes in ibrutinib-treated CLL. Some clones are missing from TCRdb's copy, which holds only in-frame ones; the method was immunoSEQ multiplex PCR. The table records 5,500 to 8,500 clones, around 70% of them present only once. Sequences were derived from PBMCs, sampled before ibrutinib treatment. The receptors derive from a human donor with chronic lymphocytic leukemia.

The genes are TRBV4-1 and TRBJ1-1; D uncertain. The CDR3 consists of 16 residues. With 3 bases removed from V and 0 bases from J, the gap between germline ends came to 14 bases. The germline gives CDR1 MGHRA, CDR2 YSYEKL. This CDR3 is CASSHRLGLLNTEAFF. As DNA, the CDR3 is TGCGCCAGCAGCCACCGTCTTGGACTCCTGAACACTGAAGCTTTCTTT.

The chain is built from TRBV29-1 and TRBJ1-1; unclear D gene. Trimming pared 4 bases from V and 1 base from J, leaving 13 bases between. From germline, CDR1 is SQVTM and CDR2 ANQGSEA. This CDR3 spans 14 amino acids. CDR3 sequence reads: CSVALLAGNTEAFF. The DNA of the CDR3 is TGCAGCGTTGCCCTTTTGGCGGGGAACACTGAAGCTTTCTTT.

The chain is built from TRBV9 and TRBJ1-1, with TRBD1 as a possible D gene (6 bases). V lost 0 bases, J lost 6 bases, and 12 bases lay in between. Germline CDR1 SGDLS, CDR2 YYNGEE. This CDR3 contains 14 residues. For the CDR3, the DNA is TGTGCCAGCAGCGTAGAACAGGGTGGCCCTGAAGCTTTCTTT. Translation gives CASSVEQGGPEAFF. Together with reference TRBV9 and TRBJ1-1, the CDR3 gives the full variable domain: DSGVTQTPKHLITATGQRVTLRCSPRSGDLSVYWYQQSLDQGLQFLIQYYNGEERAKGNILERFSAQQFPDLHSELNLSSLELGDSALYFCASSVEQGGPEAFFGQGTRLTVV.

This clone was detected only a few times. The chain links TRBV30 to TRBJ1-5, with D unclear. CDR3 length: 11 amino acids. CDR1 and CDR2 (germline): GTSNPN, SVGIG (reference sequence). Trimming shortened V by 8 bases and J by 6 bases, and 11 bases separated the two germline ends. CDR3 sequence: CARGEGQPQHF. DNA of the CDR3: TGTGCCCGGGGAGAGGGTCAGCCCCAGCATTTT. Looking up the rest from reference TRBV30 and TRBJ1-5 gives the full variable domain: SQTIHQWPATLVQPVGSPLSLECTVEGTSNPNLYWYRQAAGRGLQLLFYSVGIGQISSEVPQNLSASRPQDRQFILSSKKLLLSDSGFYLCARGEGQPQHFGDGTRLSIL.

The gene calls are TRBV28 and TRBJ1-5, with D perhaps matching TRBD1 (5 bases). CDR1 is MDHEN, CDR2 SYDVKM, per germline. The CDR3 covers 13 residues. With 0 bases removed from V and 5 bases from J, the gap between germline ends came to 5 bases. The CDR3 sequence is CASSLWGDQPQHF. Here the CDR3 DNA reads TGTGCCAGCAGTTTATGGGGGGATCAGCCCCAGCATTTT.

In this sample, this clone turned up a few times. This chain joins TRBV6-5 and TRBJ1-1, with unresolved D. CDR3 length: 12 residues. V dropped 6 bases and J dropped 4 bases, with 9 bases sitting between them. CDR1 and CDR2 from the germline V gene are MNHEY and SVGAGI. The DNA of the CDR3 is TGTGCCAGCAGGCCGTCAAGCACTGAAGCTTTCTTT. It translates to CASRPSSTEAFF.

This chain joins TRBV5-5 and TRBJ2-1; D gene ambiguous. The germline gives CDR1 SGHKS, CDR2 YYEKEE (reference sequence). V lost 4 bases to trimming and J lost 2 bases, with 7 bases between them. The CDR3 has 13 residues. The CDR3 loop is CASSPSAYNEQFF. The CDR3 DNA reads TGTGCCAGCAGCCCCAGCGCCTACAATGAGCAGTTCTTC.

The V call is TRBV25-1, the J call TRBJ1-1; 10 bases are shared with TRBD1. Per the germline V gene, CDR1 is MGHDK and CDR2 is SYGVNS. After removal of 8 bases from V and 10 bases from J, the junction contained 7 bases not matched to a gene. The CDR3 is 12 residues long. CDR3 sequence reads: CASYRDRGPAFF. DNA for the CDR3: TGTGCCAGCTACCGGGACAGGGGCCCAGCTTTCTTT.

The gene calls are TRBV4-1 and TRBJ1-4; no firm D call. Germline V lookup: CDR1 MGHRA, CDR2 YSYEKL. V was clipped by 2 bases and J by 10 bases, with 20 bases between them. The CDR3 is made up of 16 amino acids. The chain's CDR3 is CASSQPPWRSFGKLFF. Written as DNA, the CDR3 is TGCGCCAGCAGCCAACCCCCGTGGAGGAGCTTCGGAAAACTGTTTTTT.

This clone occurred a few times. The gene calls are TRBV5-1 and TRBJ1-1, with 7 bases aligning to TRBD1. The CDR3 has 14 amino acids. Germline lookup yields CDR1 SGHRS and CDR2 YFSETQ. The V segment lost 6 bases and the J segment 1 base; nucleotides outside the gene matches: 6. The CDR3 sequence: CASNLGTENTEAFF. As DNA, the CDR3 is TGCGCCAGCAACCTAGGGACAGAGAACACTGAAGCTTTCTTT.

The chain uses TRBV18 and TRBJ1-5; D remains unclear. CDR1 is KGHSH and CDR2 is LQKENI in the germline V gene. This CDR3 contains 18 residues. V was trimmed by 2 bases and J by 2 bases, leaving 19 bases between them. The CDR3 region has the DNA TGTGCCAGCTCACCAGCCCCCCCCCGGGGTAGGGGCAATCAGCCCCAGCATTTT. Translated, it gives CASSPAPPRGRGNQPQHF.

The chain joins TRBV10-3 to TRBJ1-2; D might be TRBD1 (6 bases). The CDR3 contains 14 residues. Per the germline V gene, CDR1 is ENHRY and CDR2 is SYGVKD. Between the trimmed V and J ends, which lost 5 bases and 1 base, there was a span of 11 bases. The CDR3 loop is CAISQQGFNYGYTF. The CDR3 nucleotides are TGTGCCATCAGTCAACAGGGATTTAACTATGGCTACACCTTC.

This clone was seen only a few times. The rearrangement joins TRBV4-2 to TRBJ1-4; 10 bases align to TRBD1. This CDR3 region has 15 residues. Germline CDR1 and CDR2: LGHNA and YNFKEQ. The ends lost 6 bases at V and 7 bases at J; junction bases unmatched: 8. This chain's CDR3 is CASRTDRGRGEKLFF. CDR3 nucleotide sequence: TGTGCCAGCAGAACCGACAGGGGGCGAGGTGAAAAACTGTTTTTT.

The CDR3 DNA is TGCGCCAGCAGGACAAGCGTGGGGGGCCTCGATACGCAGTATTTT. Its protein is CASRTSVGGLDTQYF. The chain is built from TRBV4-1 and TRBJ2-3; the D call may be TRBD1 or TRBD2 (6 bases each). Germline V gene sequence: CDR1 MGHRA, CDR2 YSYEKL. CDR3 length equals 15 residues. V was cut by 6 bases and J by 6 bases, with 19 bases left in between.

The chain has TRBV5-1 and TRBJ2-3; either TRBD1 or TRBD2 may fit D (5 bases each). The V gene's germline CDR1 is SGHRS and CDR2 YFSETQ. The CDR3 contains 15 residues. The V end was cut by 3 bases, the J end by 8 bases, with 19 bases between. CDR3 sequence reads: CASSSPGGGVGTQYF. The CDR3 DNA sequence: TGCGCCAGCAGCTCCCCCGGTGGGGGAGTGGGTACGCAGTATTTT. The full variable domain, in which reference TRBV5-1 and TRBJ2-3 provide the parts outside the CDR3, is KAGVTQTPRYLIKTRGQQVTLSCSPISGHRSVSWYQQTPGQGLQFLFEYFSETQRNKGNFPGRFSGRQFSNSRSEMNVSTLELGDSALYLCASSSPGGGVGTQYFGPGTRLTVL.

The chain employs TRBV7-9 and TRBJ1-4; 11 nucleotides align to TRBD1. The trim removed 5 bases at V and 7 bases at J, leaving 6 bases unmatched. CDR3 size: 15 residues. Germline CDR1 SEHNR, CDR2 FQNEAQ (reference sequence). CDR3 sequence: CASSPGQGVGEKLFF. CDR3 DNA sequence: TGTGCCAGCAGCCCGGGACAGGGGGTCGGTGAAAAACTGTTTTTT.

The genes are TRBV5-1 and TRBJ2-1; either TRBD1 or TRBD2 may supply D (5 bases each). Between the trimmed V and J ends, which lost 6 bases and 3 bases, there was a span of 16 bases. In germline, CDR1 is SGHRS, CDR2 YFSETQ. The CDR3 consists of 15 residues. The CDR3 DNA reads TGCGCCAGCACCGGGACCCTGGGAGTCTACAATGAGCAGTTCTTC. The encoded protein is CASTGTLGVYNEQFF. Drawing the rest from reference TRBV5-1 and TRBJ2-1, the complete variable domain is KAGVTQTPRYLIKTRGQQVTLSCSPISGHRSVSWYQQTPGQGLQFLFEYFSETQRNKGNFPGRFSGRQFSNSRSEMNVSTLELGDSALYLCASTGTLGVYNEQFFGPGTRLTVL.

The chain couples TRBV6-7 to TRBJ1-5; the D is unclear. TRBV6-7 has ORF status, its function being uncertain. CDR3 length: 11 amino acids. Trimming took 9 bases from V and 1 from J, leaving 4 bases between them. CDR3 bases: TGTGCCAGAACCAGCAATCAGCCCCAGCATTTT. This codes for CARTSNQPQHF.

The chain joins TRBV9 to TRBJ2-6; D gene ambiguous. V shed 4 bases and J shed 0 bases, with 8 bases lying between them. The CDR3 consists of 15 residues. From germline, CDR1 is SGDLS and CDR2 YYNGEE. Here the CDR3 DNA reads TGTGCCAGCAGCCCCGGCAACTCTGGGGCCAACGTCCTGACTTTC. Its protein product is CASSPGNSGANVLTF.

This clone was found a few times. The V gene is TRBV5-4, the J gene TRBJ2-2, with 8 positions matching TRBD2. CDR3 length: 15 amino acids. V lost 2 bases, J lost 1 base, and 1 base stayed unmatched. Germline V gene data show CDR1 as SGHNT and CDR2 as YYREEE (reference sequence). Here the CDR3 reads CASSFAGGNTGELFF. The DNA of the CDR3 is TGTGCCAGCAGCTTCGCGGGGGGGAACACCGGGGAGCTGTTTTTT.

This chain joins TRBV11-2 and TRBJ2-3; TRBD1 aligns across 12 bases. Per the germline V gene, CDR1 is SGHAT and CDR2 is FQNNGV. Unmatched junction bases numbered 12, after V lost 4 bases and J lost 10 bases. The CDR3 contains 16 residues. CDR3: CASSSTGTGGPIAQYF. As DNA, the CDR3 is TGTGCCAGCAGCTCAACCGGGACAGGGGGCCCGATTGCGCAGTATTTT.

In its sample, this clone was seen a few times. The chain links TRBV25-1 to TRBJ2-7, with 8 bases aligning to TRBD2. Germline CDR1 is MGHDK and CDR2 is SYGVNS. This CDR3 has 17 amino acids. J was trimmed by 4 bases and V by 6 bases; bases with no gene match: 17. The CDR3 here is CASSESVSGGPIYEQYF. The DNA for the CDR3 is TGTGCCAGCAGCGAGAGTGTTTCGGGAGGGCCGATTTACGAGCAGTACTTC.

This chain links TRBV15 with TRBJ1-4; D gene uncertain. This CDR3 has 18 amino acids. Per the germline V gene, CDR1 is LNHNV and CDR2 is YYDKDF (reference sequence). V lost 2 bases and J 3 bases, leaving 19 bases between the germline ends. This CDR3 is CATSRSLASRVSNEKLFF. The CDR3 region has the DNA TGTGCCACCAGCAGATCGTTGGCGAGCCGGGTTTCTAATGAAAAACTGTTTTTT.

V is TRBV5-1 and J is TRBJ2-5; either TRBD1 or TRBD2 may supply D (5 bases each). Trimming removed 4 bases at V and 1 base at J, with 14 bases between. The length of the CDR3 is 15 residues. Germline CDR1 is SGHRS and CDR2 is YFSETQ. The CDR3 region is CASSPDGGSQETQYF. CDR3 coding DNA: TGCGCCAGCAGCCCCGATGGGGGATCCCAAGAGACCCAGTACTTC.

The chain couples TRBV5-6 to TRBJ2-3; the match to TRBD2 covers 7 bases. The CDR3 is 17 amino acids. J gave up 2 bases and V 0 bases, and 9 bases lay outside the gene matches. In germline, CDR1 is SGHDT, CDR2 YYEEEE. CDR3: CASSLVRDYISTDTQYF. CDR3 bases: TGTGCCAGCAGCTTGGTTAGGGACTATATTTCCACAGATACGCAGTATTTT.

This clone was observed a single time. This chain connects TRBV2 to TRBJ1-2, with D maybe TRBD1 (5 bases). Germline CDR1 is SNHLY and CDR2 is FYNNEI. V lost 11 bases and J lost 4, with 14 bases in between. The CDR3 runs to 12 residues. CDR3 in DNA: TGTGCCGGGGGGACGAGGGTCTATGGCTACACCTTC. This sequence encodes CAGGTRVYGYTF.

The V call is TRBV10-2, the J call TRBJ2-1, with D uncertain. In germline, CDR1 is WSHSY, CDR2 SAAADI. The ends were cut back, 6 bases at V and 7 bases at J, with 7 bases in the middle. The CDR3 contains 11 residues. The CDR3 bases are TGCGCCAGCAGCCTTGTGAATGAGCAGTTCTTC. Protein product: CASSLVNEQFF.

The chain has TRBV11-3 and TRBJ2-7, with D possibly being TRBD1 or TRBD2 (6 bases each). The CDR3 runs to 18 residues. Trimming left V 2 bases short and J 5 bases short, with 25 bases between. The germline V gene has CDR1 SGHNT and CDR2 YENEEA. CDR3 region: CASSLTPPGAGRKDEQYF. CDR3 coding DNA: TGTGCCAGCAGCTTAACCCCCCCGGGGGCGGGTAGAAAGGACGAGCAGTACTTC. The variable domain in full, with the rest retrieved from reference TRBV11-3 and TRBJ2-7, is EAGVVQSPRYKIIEKKQPVAFWCNPISGHNTLYWYLQNLGQGPELLIRYENEEAVDDSQLPKDRFSAERLKGVDSTLKIQPAELGDSAVYLCASSLTPPGAGRKDEQYFGPGTRLTVT.

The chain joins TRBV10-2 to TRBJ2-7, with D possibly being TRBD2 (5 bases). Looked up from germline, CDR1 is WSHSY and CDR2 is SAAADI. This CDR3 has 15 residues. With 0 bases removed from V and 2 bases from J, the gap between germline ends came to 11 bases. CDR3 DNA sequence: TGCGCCAGCAGTGAGTCATCCGGGGTGGCCTACGAGCAGTACTTC. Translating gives CASSESSGVAYEQYF.

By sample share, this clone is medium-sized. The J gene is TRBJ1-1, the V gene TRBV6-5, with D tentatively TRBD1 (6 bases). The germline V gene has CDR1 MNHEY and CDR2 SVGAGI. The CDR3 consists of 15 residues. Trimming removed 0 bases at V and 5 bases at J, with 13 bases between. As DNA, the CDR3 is TGTGCCAGCAGTTACTCGACGCGGGGGCGGACTGAAGCTTTCTTT. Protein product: CASSYSTRGRTEAFF.

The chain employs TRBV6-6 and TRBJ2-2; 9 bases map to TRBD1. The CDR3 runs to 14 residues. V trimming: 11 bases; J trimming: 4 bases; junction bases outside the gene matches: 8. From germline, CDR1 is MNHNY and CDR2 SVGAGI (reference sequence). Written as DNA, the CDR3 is TGTGCCGTCTTACCGGGACAGGGCACCGGGGAGCTGTTTTTT. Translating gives CAVLPGQGTGELFF.